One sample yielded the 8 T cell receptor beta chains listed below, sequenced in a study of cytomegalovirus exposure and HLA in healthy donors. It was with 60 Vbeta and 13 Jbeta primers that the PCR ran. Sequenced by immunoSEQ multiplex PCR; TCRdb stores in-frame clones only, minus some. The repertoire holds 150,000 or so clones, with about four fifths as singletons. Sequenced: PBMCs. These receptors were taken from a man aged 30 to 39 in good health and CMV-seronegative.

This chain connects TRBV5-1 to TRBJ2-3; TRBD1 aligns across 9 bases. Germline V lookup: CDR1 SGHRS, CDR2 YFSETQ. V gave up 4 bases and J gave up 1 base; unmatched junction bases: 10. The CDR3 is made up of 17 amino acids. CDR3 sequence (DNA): TGCGCCAGCAGCCAAAACCCACAGGGGGCGCGCACAGATACGCAGTATTTT. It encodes CASSQNPQGARTDTQYF.

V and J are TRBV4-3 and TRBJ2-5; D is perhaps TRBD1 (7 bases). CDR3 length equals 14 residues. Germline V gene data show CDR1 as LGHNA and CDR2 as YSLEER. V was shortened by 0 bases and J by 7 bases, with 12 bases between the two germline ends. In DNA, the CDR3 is TGCGCCAGCAGCCAAGATCGACAGGGAGGGACCCAGTACTTC. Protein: CASSQDRQGGTQYF.

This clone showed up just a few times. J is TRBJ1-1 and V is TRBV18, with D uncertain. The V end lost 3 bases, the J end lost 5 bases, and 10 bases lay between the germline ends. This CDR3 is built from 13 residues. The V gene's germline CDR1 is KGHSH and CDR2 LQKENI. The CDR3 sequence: CASSPDTPTEAFF. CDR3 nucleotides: TGTGCCAGCTCACCCGATACACCAACTGAAGCTTTCTTT.

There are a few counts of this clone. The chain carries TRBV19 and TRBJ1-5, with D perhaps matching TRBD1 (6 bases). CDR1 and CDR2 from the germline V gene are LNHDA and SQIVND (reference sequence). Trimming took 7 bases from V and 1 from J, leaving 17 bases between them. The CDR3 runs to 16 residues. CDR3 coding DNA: TGTGCCAGTACCACAGGGTGGGACCAGAGCAATCAGCCCCAGCATTTT. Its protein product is CASTTGWDQSNQPQHF.

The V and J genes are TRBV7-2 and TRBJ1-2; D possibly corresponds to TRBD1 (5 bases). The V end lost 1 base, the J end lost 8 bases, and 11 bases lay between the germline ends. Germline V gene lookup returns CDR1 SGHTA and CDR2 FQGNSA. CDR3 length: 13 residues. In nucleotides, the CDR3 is TGTGCCAGCAGCTTAGGGGGGGAAGGGGGCTACACCTTC. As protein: CASSLGGEGGYTF.

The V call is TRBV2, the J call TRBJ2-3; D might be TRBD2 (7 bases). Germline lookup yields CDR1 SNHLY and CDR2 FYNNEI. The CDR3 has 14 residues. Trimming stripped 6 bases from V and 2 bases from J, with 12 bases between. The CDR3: CASRRGGFTDTQYF. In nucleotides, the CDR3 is TGTGCCAGCAGGAGGGGGGGCTTCACAGATACGCAGTATTTT.

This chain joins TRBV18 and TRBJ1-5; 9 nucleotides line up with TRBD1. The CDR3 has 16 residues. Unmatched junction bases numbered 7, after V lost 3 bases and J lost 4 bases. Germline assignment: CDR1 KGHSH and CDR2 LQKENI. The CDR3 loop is CASSPTTGGKNQPQHF. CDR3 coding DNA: TGTGCCAGCTCACCGACGACAGGGGGGAAGAATCAGCCCCAGCATTTT. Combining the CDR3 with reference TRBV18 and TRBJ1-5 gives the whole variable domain NAGVMQNPRHLVRRRGQEARLRCSPMKGHSHVYWYRQLPEEGLKFMVYLQKENIIDESGMPKERFSAEFPKEGPSILRIQQVVRGDSAAYFCASSPTTGGKNQPQHFGDGTRLSIL.

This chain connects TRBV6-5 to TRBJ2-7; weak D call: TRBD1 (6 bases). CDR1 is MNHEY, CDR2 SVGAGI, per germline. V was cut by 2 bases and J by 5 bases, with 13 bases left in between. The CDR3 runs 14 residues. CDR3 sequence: CASSYRDTRNEQYF. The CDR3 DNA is TGTGCCAGCAGTTACAGGGACACACGGAACGAGCAGTACTTC.